These 27 T cell receptor beta chains share one sample of origin, sequenced in a study of blood T cell repertoires in COVID-19. The repertoire was sequenced with immunoSEQ multiplex PCR; TCRdb's copy has only in-frame clones and lacks some. The sample has 200,000 to 250,000 clones; under 90% are singletons. The specimen sequenced was peripheral blood. These receptors were obtained from a man between 60 and 75 years old who had recovered from COVID-19.

The chain links TRBV18 to TRBJ2-5; tentative D call: TRBD2 (5 bases). Germline assignment: CDR1 KGHSH and CDR2 LQKENI. CDR3 size: 13 residues. Trimming stripped 6 bases from V and 4 bases from J, with 12 bases between. The CDR3 spells CASSPTRPETQYF. DNA of the CDR3: TGTGCCAGCTCCCCCACTAGGCCAGAGACCCAGTACTTC.

The V call is TRBV28, the J call TRBJ2-7; TRBD2 matches at 7 bases. This CDR3 contains 15 residues. V gave up 5 bases and J gave up 2 bases; unmatched junction bases: 9. Germline lookup yields CDR1 MDHEN and CDR2 SYDVKM. The CDR3 region is CASSRVGGLTYEQYF. CDR3 bases: TGTGCCAGCAGTCGAGTGGGAGGGCTGACCTACGAGCAGTACTTC.

The sample holds one count of this clone. The DNA for the CDR3 is TGTGCCAGCAAAAGACTAGCGGGGACTTACAATGAGCAGTTCTTC. This encodes CASKRLAGTYNEQFF. The rearrangement joins TRBV11-2 to TRBJ2-1; the match to TRBD2 covers 11 bases. Germline V gives CDR1 SGHAT, CDR2 FQNNGV. The J segment lost 4 bases and the V segment lost 7 bases, leaving 6 bases of the junction unmatched. The CDR3 spans 15 residues.

This rearrangement joins TRBV5-4 to TRBJ2-5, with D perhaps TRBD2 (7 bases). Germline CDR1 and CDR2: SGHNT and YYREEE (reference sequence). The V gene lost 4 bases and the J gene lost 7 bases, with 29 bases spanning the gap. The CDR3 loop spans 18 amino acids. The CDR3 region is CASSTGGYREGGPGTQYF. In DNA form, the CDR3 reads TGTGCCAGCAGCACTGGGGGCTATAGAGAGGGGGGGCCAGGGACCCAGTACTTC.

This chain joins TRBV5-4 and TRBJ2-3; weak D call: TRBD1 (6 bases). There are 14 residues in the CDR3. The V gene lost 2 bases and the J gene lost 0 bases, with 7 bases spanning the gap. The germline CDR1 and CDR2 sequences are SGHNT and YYREEE (reference sequence). CDR3 sequence (DNA): TGTGCCAGCAGCTTAGGGGGAAGCACAGATACGCAGTATTTT. Its translation is CASSLGGSTDTQYF.

The chain employs TRBV2 and TRBJ2-5, with D tentatively TRBD1 (6 bases). The V gene lost 4 bases and the J gene lost 4 bases, with 13 bases spanning the gap. This CDR3 region has 14 residues. Germline loops: CDR1 SNHLY, CDR2 FYNNEI. The CDR3 DNA is TGTGCCAGCAGTGGCCTGACAGGCGCAGAGACCCAGTACTTC. Protein product: CASSGLTGAETQYF.

This clone was observed once. V usage is TRBV19 and J usage is TRBJ1-1, with D possibly being TRBD1 (5 bases). Trimming cost V 1 base and J 5 bases, with 14 bases left between them. Germline values: CDR1 LNHDA, CDR2 SQIVND (reference sequence). The CDR3 totals 15 residues. The CDR3 DNA follows: TGTGCCAGTAGTATAGGGTTGGAGGGGCGAACTGAAGCTTTCTTT. Protein sequence: CASSIGLEGRTEAFF.

The CDR3 protein is CASSPGEGVRNNEQFF. CDR3 sequence (DNA): TGTGCCAGCTCCCCCGGGGAGGGGGTCAGGAACAATGAGCAGTTCTTC. The chain is built from TRBV18 and TRBJ2-1; tentatively, D is TRBD2 (7 bases). Trimming removed 6 bases at V and 5 bases at J, with 20 bases between. The CDR3 is 16 residues long. Germline lookup yields CDR1 KGHSH and CDR2 LQKENI.

The V and J genes are TRBV5-5 and TRBJ1-4, with D unresolved. CDR3 length equals 14 residues. Germline-derived CDR1 and CDR2 are SGHKS and YYEKEE (reference sequence). Trimming shortened V by 7 bases and J by 4 bases, and 14 bases separated the two germline ends. The CDR3 loop is CASAQRAINEKLFF. The CDR3 coding sequence is TGTGCCAGCGCGCAGAGGGCGATTAATGAAAAACTGTTTTTT.

The chain is built from TRBV7-3 and TRBJ1-2; D unresolved. Germline V gene sequence: CDR1 SGHTA, CDR2 FQGTGA. Trimming shortened V by 5 bases and J by 8 bases, and 18 bases separated the two germline ends. The CDR3 is 14 amino acids. The CDR3 DNA reads TGTGCCAGCAGCAGTAGTCCCTTCGGCGGCGGCTACACCTTC. It is translated as CASSSSPFGGGYTF.

The gene calls are TRBV9 and TRBJ1-6; the match to TRBD1 covers 7 bases. After removal of 0 bases from V and 10 bases from J, the junction contained 7 bases not matched to a gene. Germline CDR1 reads SGDLS; CDR2 reads YYNGEE. This CDR3 region has 15 residues. CDR3 loop: CASSVEEGARSPLHF. The DNA of the CDR3 is TGTGCCAGCAGCGTAGAGGAGGGGGCAAGATCACCCCTCCACTTT.

This chain connects TRBV19 to TRBJ1-2; TRBD1 aligns across 8 bases. This CDR3 spans 14 amino acids. Per germline, CDR1 LNHDA and CDR2 SQIVND (reference sequence). With V trimmed by 6 bases and J by 5 bases, 8 bases remained unmatched. In DNA form, the CDR3 reads TGTGCCAGTAGCTGGGACAGGACGATATATGGCTACACCTTC. This translates into CASSWDRTIYGYTF.

The rearrangement links TRBV4-2 to TRBJ1-1; D call uncertain. The V gene lost 4 bases and the J gene lost 4 bases, with 16 bases spanning the gap. CDR1 and CDR2 from the germline V gene are LGHNA and YNFKEQ. CDR3 length: 15 amino acids. DNA of the CDR3: TGTGCCAGCAGCCCAGCGGGATGGCAGGCCACTGAAGCTTTCTTT. Translated, it gives CASSPAGWQATEAFF.

This rearrangement joins TRBV5-1 to TRBJ1-5; no definite D call. This CDR3 has 11 residues. Germline CDR1 reads SGHRS; CDR2 reads YFSETQ. The V end was cut by 6 bases, the J end by 7 bases, with 8 bases between. CDR3 protein: CASNSNQPQHF. The CDR3 coding sequence is TGCGCCAGCAACTCGAACCAGCCCCAGCATTTT.

The rearrangement uses TRBV6-5 and TRBJ2-7, with 7 bases fitting TRBD2. This CDR3 region has 15 residues. CDR1 is MNHEY and CDR2 is SVGAGI in the germline V gene. The V segment lost 6 bases and the J segment 4 bases; nucleotides outside the gene matches: 12. Here the CDR3 reads CASSPSAGVGYEQYF. The CDR3, as DNA: TGTGCCAGCAGCCCCTCGGCGGGAGTTGGGTACGAGCAGTACTTC.

The genes are TRBV7-9 and TRBJ1-5, with 7 bases aligning to TRBD1. There are 16 residues in the CDR3. Per the germline V gene, CDR1 is SEHNR and CDR2 is FQNEAQ (reference sequence). Trimming removed 0 bases from V and 4 bases from J; junction bases left unmatched: 6. In DNA form, the CDR3 reads TGTGCCAGCAGCTTAGCAGAGGGGGCGGCGAATCAGCCCCAGCATTTT. Translation gives CASSLAEGAANQPQHF.

The chain joins TRBV10-3 to TRBJ2-5; a possible D gene is TRBD1 (5 bases). CDR1 is ENHRY and CDR2 is SYGVKD in the germline V gene. V lost 5 bases and J lost 5, with 12 bases in between. This CDR3 region has 13 residues. In DNA, the CDR3 is TGTGCCATCAGTCAGGGTTCAGGGGAGACCCAGTACTTC. Translating it yields CAISQGSGETQYF.

V gene TRBV30 combines with J gene TRBJ2-1; D perhaps matches TRBD1 (5 bases). The V and J ends lost 1 base and 10 bases respectively, with 14 bases between them. This CDR3 contains 13 residues. The V gene's germline CDR1 is GTSNPN and CDR2 SVGIG (reference sequence). In DNA form, the CDR3 reads TGTGCCTGGAGTGGGGATCGACCAGGGGAGCAGTTCTTC. This translates into CAWSGDRPGEQFF.

The chain carries TRBV7-3 and TRBJ2-3; weak D call: TRBD1 (5 bases). V lost 1 base and J 3 bases, leaving 8 bases between the germline ends. Germline CDR1 is SGHTA and CDR2 is FQGTGA. This CDR3 has 14 residues. Here the CDR3 reads CASSLSRGTDTQYF. CDR3 sequence (DNA): TGTGCCAGCAGCTTAAGTAGGGGAACAGATACGCAGTATTTT. The full variable domain, completed using reference TRBV7-3 and TRBJ2-3, is GAGVSQTPSNKVTEKGKYVELRCDPISGHTALYWYRQSLGQGPEFLIYFQGTGAADDSGLPNDRFFAVRPEGSVSTLKIQRTERGDSAVYLCASSLSRGTDTQYFGPGTRLTVL.

The chain links TRBV6-2 or TRBV6-3 to TRBJ2-7; D remains unclear. Between the trimmed V and J ends, which lost 2 bases and 2 bases, there was a span of 10 bases. The CDR3 length is 14 residues. Looked up from germline, CDR1 is MNHEY and CDR2 is SVGEGT. The CDR3: CASSYGRLTYEQYF. CDR3 nucleotides: TGTGCCAGCAGTTACGGGCGTCTTACCTACGAGCAGTACTTC.

The chain carries TRBV6-6 and TRBJ2-7; 8 nucleotides align to TRBD1. The CDR3 sequence is 15 residues long. Germline lookup yields CDR1 MNHNY and CDR2 SVGAGI (reference sequence). The junction had 13 bases not matched to a gene; V was cut back by 9 bases and J by 3 bases. The CDR3 protein is CASNQGAISSYEQYF. For the CDR3, the DNA is TGTGCCAGTAATCAGGGGGCAATCTCTAGCTACGAGCAGTACTTC.

The DNA of the CDR3 is TGCGCCAGCAGCCAAGCCCCGGGACAGGGGGCGTTGTACGAGCAGTACTTC. It encodes CASSQAPGQGALYEQYF. This chain uses TRBV4-3 with TRBJ2-7; TRBD1 matches 12 bases. V shed 1 base, J shed 4 bases, and the junction held 8 bases outside the gene matches. Germline values: CDR1 LGHNA, CDR2 YSLEER. The CDR3 is 17 amino acids.

In nucleotides, the CDR3 is TGTGCCAGCAGTTCTCCGGGACTATCCTACGAGCAGTACTTC. Its translation is CASSSPGLSYEQYF. This rearrangement joins TRBV28 to TRBJ2-7, with 7 bases that match TRBD2. J gave up 1 base and V 4 bases, and 4 bases lay outside the gene matches. The CDR3 runs to 14 residues. Germline values: CDR1 MDHEN, CDR2 SYDVKM.

V is TRBV7-2 and J is TRBJ2-7; 10 bases are a match to TRBD2. This CDR3 comprises 14 residues. Germline loops: CDR1 SGHTA, CDR2 FQGNSA. With V trimmed by 2 bases and J by 2 bases, 0 bases remained unmatched. This CDR3 reads CASSLTSGAYEQYF. The CDR3 DNA is TGTGCCAGCAGCTTAACTAGCGGGGCCTACGAGCAGTACTTC.

The chain couples TRBV18 to TRBJ1-4; 12 bases fit TRBD1. CDR1 and CDR2 from the germline V gene are KGHSH and LQKENI. The CDR3 sequence is 15 residues long. Trimming took 6 bases from V and 8 from J; bases not matched to a gene: 7. CDR3 protein: CASSNTGTGGEKLFF. The CDR3 DNA reads as TGTGCCAGCTCCAACACCGGGACAGGGGGCGAAAAACTGTTTTTT. Looking up the rest from reference TRBV18 and TRBJ1-4 gives the full variable domain: NAGVMQNPRHLVRRRGQEARLRCSPMKGHSHVYWYRQLPEEGLKFMVYLQKENIIDESGMPKERFSAEFPKEGPSILRIQQVVRGDSAAYFCASSNTGTGGEKLFFGSGTQLSVL.

This clone has a single count. V and J are TRBV7-2 and TRBJ1-4; possible D gene TRBD1, 5 bases. In germline, CDR1 is SGHTA, CDR2 FQGNSA. The CDR3 covers 14 residues. The V and J ends lost 8 bases and 1 base respectively, with 11 bases between them. CDR3 sequence (DNA): TGTGCCAGCCAAAGGGGCAGAACTAATGAAAAACTGTTTTTT. Translation: CASQRGRTNEKLFF.

This chain connects TRBV28 to TRBJ2-1; TRBD1 matches at 8 bases. CDR1 is MDHEN and CDR2 is SYDVKM in the germline V gene. V trimming: 5 bases; J trimming: 8 bases; junction bases outside the gene matches: 14. This CDR3 contains 16 residues. As DNA, the CDR3 is TGTGCCAGCAGTAGCCCCGCCAGGGGGCGCGGCGATGAGCAGTTCTTC. As protein: CASSSPARGRGDEQFF. The whole variable domain, remainder taken from reference TRBV28 and TRBJ2-1, is DVKVTQSSRYLVKRTGEKVFLECVQDMDHENMFWYRQDPGLGLRLIYFSYDVKMKEKGDIPEGYSVSREKKERFSLILESASTNQTSMYLCASSSPARGRGDEQFFGPGTRLTVL.